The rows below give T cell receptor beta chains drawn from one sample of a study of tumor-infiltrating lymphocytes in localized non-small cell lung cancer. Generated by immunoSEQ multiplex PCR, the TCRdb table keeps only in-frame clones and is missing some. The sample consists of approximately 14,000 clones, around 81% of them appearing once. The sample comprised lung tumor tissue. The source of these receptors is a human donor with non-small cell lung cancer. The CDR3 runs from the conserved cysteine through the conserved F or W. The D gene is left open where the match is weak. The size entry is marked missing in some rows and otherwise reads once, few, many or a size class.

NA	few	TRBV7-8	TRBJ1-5	TGTGCCAGCAGCTTACTAACAGGACCTAATCAGCCCCAGCATTTT	CASSLLTGPNQPQHF
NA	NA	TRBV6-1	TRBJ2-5	TGTGCCAGCAGTAGGGCGGCTCAAGAGACCCAGTACTTC	CASSRAAQETQYF
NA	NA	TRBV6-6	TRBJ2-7	TGTGCCAGCAGTATGCAGGGGTTCGGCTACGAGCAGTACTTC	CASSMQGFGYEQYF
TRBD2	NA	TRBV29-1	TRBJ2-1	TGCAGCGTTGAACTAGGACTAGCGGGTTACAATGAGCAGTTCTTC	CSVELGLAGYNEQFF
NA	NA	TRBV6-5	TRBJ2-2	TGTGCCAGCAGTTACGACGCGAACACCGGGGAGCTGTTTTTT	CASSYDANTGELFF
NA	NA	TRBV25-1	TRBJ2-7	TGTGCCAGCAGTGTCAGTTGGGCAGGTTCCTACGAGCAGTACTTC	CASSVSWAGSYEQYF
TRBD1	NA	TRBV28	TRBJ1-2	TGTGCCAGTCAAGAATCACAGGGGGTCGTAGGGGGCTACACCTTC	CASQESQGVVGGYTF
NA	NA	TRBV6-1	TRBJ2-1	TGTGCCAGCAGTGAAGGGACGCAGCCCTACAATGAGCAGTTCTTC	CASSEGTQPYNEQFF
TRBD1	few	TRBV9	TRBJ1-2	TGTGCCAGCAGCACTTGGACAGGGGGCGATAACTATGGCTACACCTTC	CASSTWTGGDNYGYTF
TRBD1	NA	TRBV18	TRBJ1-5	TGTGCCAGCTCACCGGGCGACAGGGGGCCCAACAATCAGCCCCAGCATTTT	CASSPGDRGPNNQPQHF
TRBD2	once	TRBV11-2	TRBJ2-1	TGTGCCAGCAGCCGCCCGGGACTAGCGGGTAATGAGCAGTTCTTC	CASSRPGLAGNEQFF
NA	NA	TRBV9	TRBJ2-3	TGTGCCAGCAGCGTAGGGGTAGGCGGTAACACAGATACGCAGTATTTT	CASSVGVGGNTDTQYF
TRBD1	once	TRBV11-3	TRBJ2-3	TGTGCCAGTGCCTCCTTTTATGGACAGGGGGGGGATACGCAGTATTTT	CASASFYGQGGDTQYF
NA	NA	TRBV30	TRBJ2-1	TGTGCCTGGAGTGTAGAGCGGTACAATGAGCAGTTCTTC	CAWSVERYNEQFF
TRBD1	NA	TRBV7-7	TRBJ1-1	TGTGCCAGCAGCCGCGACAGGGGCACTGAAGCTTTCTTT	CASSRDRGTEAFF
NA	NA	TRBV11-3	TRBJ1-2	TGTGCCAGCAGCCCCACTATCGGTTTCCCTCGTTATGGCTACACCTTC	CASSPTIGFPRYGYTF
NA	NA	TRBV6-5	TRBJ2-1	TGTGCCAGCAGGCAGTCACTCGGAAACAATGAGCAGTTCTTC	CASRQSLGNNEQFF
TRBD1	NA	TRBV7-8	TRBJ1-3	TGTGCCAGCAGCCTGGGACAGGGAAACACCATATATTTT	CASSLGQGNTIYF
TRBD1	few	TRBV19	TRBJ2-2	TGTGCCAGTAGTTCCGGTACGGGACAGGGGAACACCGGGGAGCTGTTTTTT	CASSSGTGQGNTGELFF
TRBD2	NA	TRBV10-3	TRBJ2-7	TGTGCCACGATAGCGGGAGTTGCCTCCTACGAGCAGTACTTC	CATIAGVASYEQYF
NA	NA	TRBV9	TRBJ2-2	TGTGCCAGCAGCGTAGGGAGTCCCGGGGAGCTGTTTTTT	CASSVGSPGELFF
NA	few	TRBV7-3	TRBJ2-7	TGTGCCAGCAGCTTAACGTGGGGCAGCACGAGGTACTTC	CASSLTWGSTRYF
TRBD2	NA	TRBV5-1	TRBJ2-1	TGCGCCAGCGGTGGGGAGGGGCTAAGCTCCTACAATGAGCAGTTCTTC	CASGGEGLSSYNEQFF
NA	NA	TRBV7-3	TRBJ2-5	TGTGCCAGCAGCTTCGGGACAAGCCAAGAGACCCAGTACTTC	CASSFGTSQETQYF
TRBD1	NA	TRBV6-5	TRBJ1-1	TGTGCCAGCAGTTGGACAGGGGGGACGGCTTTCTTT	CASSWTGGTAFF
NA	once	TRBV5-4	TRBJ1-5	TGTGCCACCACTCGAGGGGTTGGTAGCAATCAGCCCCAGCATTTT	CATTRGVGSNQPQHF
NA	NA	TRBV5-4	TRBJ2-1	TGTGCCAGCAGCAGTAGACAGGCCACCTACAATGAGCAGTTCTTC	CASSSRQATYNEQFF
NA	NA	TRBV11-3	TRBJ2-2	TGTGCCAGCAGCTTAGTAGAGGATTCCACCGGGGAGCTGTTTTTT	CASSLVEDSTGELFF
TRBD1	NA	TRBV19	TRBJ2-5	TGTGCCACCGAGGACAGGGTCCAAGAGACCCAGTACTTC	CATEDRVQETQYF
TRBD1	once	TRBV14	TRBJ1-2	TGTGCCAGCAGCCAATTAATCCCGGGACAGGACCCCTATGGCTACACCTTC	CASSQLIPGQDPYGYTF
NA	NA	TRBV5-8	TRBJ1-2	TGTGCCAGCAGCTTGCTTCGACAGGACGCTGGCTACACCTTC	CASSLLRQDAGYTF
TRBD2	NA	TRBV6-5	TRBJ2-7	TGTGCCAGCAGTCCCCCGGGACTAGTTACCTCCGAGCAGTACTTC	CASSPPGLVTSEQYF
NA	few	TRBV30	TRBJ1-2	TGTGCCTGGATTGGCGGCCTGGGCCAGGGTAGGAATGGCTACACCTTC	CAWIGGLGQGRNGYTF
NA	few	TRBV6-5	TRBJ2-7	TGTGCCAGCCAGGGCGGGAACGAGCAGTACTTC	CASQGGNEQYF
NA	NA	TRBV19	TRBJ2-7	TGTGCCAGTAGTATAGTTGCTTTCGGCACCTACGAGCAGTACTTC	CASSIVAFGTYEQYF
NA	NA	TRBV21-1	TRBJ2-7	TGTGCCAGCGTGCCGACTGATTCAAGAACCTACGAGCAGTACTTC	CASVPTDSRTYEQYF
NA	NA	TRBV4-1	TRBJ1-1	TGCGCCAGCAGCCAAGAGCCCCCATATTTCTCAACTGAAGCTTTCTTT	CASSQEPPYFSTEAFF
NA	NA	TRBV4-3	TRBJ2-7	TGCGCCAGCAGCCCGGGGGTGCACTCCTACGAGCAGTACTTC	CASSPGVHSYEQYF
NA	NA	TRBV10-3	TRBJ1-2	TGTGCCATCCCCGCTCCCGCGGATTTCAATGGCTACACCTTC	CAIPAPADFNGYTF
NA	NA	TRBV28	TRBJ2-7	TGTGCCAGCAGTAATTACGAGCAGTACTTC	CASSNYEQYF
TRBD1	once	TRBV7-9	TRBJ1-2	TGTGCCAGCAGCTTACTGGGACAGACGATCTATGGCTACACCTTC	CASSLLGQTIYGYTF
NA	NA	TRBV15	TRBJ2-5	TGTGCCACCAGCAGAGAGTACTTC	CATSREYF
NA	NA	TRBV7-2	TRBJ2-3	TGTGCCAGCAGCTTTGGCTTGAGGGACTCTACAGATACGCAGTATTTT	CASSFGLRDSTDTQYF
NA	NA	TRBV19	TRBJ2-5	TGTGCCAGTAGTATTAGGGGCACCAACCAAGAGACCCAGTACTTC	CASSIRGTNQETQYF
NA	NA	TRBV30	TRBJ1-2	TGTGCCTGGAGTGTACGCGGGGGGGGAGGCTATGGCTACACCTTC	CAWSVRGGGGYGYTF
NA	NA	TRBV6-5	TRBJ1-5	TGTGCCAGTCAACAGGGAGGGGGCAATCAGCCCCAGCATTTT	CASQQGGGNQPQHF
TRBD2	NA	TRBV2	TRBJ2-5	TGTGCCAGCAGTTTGGGACTAGCCCAAGAGACCCAGTACTTC	CASSLGLAQETQYF
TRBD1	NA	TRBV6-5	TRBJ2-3	TGTGCCAGCAGTCGGACAGGGGGGACAGATACGCAGTATTTT	CASSRTGGTDTQYF
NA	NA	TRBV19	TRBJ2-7	TGTGCCAGTACTCCCGGCTACGCGTCAGAGCAGTACTTC	CASTPGYASEQYF
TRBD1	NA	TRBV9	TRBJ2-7	TGTGCCAGCAGCATCTCCGGGACAGGGGGTGAAGAGCAGTACTTC	CASSISGTGGEEQYF